This TCR beta chain was retrieved from a study of CXCR3-negative and CXCR3-positive naive CD8 T cells (dated by TCRdb to about 2019). Notes on the research overall: In total, 120 million to 150 million TRB reads were obtained, which works out to roughly 1.5 +/- 0.3 million reads per library. The diversity and physicochemical repertoire analyses included 11 donors pooled from two independent experiments. TRBV-TRBJ cluster analysis included naive subsets from roughly 5 donors and memory cells from 3 donors.

With respect to this clonotype: Its antigen remains undetermined.

For each CD8+ T cell subset, flow sorting was done in triplicate, and about 300,000 cells per subset went directly into RLT lysis buffer. To exclude memory contaminants, naive CD8+ T cells were stringently defined as CD45RO-CCR7+CD27+CD95-. Using standard density gradient centrifugation, peripheral blood mononuclear cells were isolated from buffy coats. Naive CXCR3-negative and CXCR3-positive CD8+ T cells were flow-sorted on a FACSAria III. An RNeasy Mini Kit was used to extract total RNA from the sorted cells. This sample was sequenced with a NextSeq 550. The Human TCR Profiling Kit (MiLaboratory) was used to make UMI-labeled 5' RACE TRB cDNA libraries. The full amount of extracted RNA was used for cDNA synthesis, and the full amount of resulting cDNA was used for PCR amplification. Libraries were prepared in parallel with an identical number of PCR cycles. The original methods were these. About 50,000 +/- 10,000 unique UMI-labeled TRB cDNA molecules per library were extracted with MIGEC and MiXCR, with at least two reads per UMI required. On average, each library contained approximately 40,000 +/- 10,000 functional in-frame TRB CDR3 nucleotide clonotypes without stop codons. After each sample was downsampled to 5000 UMI-labeled TRB molecules, VDJtools was used to calculate diversity metrics such as normalized Shannon-Wiener and Chao1. For the central five CDR3 residues, VDJtools calculated physicochemical properties weighted by clonotype size, namely interaction energy, strength, volume and Kidera factor 4. TCRdb reprocessed the sequencing reads and holds a single record per CDR3 protein sequence, with no DNA. The V and J calls here are based on TCRdb, not the publication. The sample has 80,000 to 95,000 distinct CDR3 sequences on record. The top ten clones comprise roughly 1.6% of the sample.

The investigation overall reported the following: Within the same donor, TRBV-TRBJ usage looked similar between naive CXCR3-negative and CXCR3-positive cells, but memory cells had distinct patterns. Compared with CXCR3-negative naive cells, CXCR3-positive naive cells had TRB CDR3s with higher hydrophobicity (lower Kidera factor 4), lower energy, and higher strength and volume indices. Because surface CD5, which is linked to self-reactivity in mice, was comparable between the naive subsets, TCR interaction strength was also inferred from TRB CDR3 physicochemical properties. CXCR3 expression partially decreased after cryopreservation, so most assays used freshly isolated PBMCs. Comparably high repertoire diversity was found in both naive subsets, whereas much lower repertoire diversity was found in memory CD8+ T cells.

Sequenced sample: naive CXCR3- CD8+ T cells from blood. The cell subset or site label of this sample denotes: CD45RO-CCR7+CD27+CD95- naive CD8+ T cells lacking CXCR3 (TNR3-). This TCR derives from a human donor in good health. Some clones in this sample may be carry-over from other donors' samples.

The CDR3 sequence is CASGVGGHNEQFF. The rearrangement combines TRBV7-3 with TRBJ2-1; absent DNA, TCRdb's TRBD1 call cannot be checked. From cysteine to phenylalanine, the CDR3 is 13 amino acids long. No DNA sequence was recorded. CDR1 and CDR2 are drawn from the germline V gene: SGHTA, FQGTGA.